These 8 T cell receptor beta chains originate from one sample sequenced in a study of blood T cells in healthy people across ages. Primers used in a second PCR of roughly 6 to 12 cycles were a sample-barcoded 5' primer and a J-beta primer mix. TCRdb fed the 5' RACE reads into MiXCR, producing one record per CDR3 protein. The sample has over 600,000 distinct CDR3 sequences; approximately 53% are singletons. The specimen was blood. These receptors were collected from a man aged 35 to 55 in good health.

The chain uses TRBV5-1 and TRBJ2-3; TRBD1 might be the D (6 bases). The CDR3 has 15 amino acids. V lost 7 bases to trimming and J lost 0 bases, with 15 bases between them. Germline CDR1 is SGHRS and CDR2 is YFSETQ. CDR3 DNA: TGCGCCAGCCGTACTACAGGGTCGAGCACAGATACGCAGTATTTT. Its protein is CASRTTGSSTDTQYF.

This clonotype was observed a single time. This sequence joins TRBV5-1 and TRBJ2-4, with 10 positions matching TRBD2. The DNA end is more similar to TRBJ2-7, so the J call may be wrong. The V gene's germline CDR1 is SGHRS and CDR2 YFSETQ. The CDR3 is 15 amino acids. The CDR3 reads CASSLPGTSAYEQYF. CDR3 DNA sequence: TGCGCCAGCAGCTTACCTGGGACTAGCGCCTACGAGCAGTACTTC.

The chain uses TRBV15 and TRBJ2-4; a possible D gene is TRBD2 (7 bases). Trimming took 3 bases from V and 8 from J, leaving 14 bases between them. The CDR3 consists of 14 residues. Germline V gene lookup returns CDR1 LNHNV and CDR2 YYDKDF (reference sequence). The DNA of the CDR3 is TGTGCCACCAGCAGCGGGGGGCAGGAAGACATTCAGTACTTC. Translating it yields CATSSGGQEDIQYF.

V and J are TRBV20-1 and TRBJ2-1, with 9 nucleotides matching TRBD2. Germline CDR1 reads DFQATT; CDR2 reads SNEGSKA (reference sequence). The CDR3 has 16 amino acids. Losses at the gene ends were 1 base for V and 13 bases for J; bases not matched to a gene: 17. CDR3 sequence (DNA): TGCAGTGCTAGAGGGGCGGGAGGGCCCCCCCAGGGAAACCAGTTCTTC. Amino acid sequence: CSARGAGGPPQGNQFF.

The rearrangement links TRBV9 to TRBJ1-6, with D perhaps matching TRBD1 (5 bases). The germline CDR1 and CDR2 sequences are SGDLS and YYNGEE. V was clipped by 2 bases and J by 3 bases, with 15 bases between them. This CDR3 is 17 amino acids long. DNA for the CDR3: TGTGCCAGCAGCGTTGGTCCCCAGGGAAGCTATAATTCACCCCTCCACTTT. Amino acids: CASSVGPQGSYNSPLHF.

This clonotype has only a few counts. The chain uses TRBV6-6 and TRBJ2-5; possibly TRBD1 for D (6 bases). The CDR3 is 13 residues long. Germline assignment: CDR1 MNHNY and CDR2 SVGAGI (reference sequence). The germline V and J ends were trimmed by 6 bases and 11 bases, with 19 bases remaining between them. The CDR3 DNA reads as TGTGCCAGCAGCTTTGGACAGTTCCTTGAGCAGTACTTC. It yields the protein CASSFGQFLEQYF.

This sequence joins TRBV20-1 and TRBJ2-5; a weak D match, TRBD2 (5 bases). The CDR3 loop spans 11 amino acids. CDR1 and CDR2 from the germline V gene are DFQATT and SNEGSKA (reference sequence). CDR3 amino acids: CSTGITETQYF. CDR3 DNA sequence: TGCAGCACGGGGATAACGGAGACCCAGTACTTC.

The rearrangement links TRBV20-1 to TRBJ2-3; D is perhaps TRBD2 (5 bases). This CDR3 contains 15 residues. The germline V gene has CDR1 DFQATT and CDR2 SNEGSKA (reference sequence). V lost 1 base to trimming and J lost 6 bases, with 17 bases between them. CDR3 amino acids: CSARATSTLIDTQYF. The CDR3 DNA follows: TGCAGTGCTAGAGCCACTAGTACCCTAATCGATACGCAGTATTTT.